A selection of T cell receptor beta chains follows, all from one sample in a study of technical replicates of blood from a few donors. Libraries were prepared by immunoSEQ multiplex PCR; TCRdb keeps only in-frame clonotypes and omits some of them. The data show approximately 75,000 clones, with 95% to 97% seen just once and 0.18% held by the top ten. The material sequenced was T cells isolated from PBMCs. The receptor source for this set is a human donor in good health. Both conserved end residues are part of each CDR3. A D gene is named only where the DNA matches it firmly. Not every row has a clone size; where given, it reads once, few, many or a size class.

v_gene	j_gene	abundance	len	d_gene	CDR3aa	CDR3nt
TRBV30	TRBJ2-3	-	12	-	CAWTNSADTQYF	TGTGCCTGGACTAATAGCGCAGATACGCAGTATTTT
TRBV7-3	TRBJ2-7	-	13	-	CASSPYSSEEQYF	TGTGCCAGCAGCCCATACTCTAGCGAGGAGCAGTACTTC
TRBV30	TRBJ1-1	-	13	-	CAWSAAGNTEAFF	TGTGCCTGGAGTGCAGCAGGGAACACTGAAGCTTTCTTT
TRBV4-1	TRBJ1-2	-	15	-	CASSQEVTPNYGYTF	TGCGCCAGCAGCCAAGAAGTGACTCCTAACTATGGCTACACCTTC
TRBV2	TRBJ2-2	-	16	TRBD2	CASRDTSGPWGGELFF	TGTGCCAGCAGAGACACTAGCGGCCCTTGGGGCGGGGAGCTGTTTTTT
TRBV10-1	TRBJ2-4	-	15	-	CASSVFRLAKNIQYF	TGCGCCAGCAGTGTTTTCCGTCTAGCCAAAAACATTCAGTACTTC
TRBV7-6	TRBJ2-3	-	14	-	CASSLVSGTDTQYF	TGTGCCAGCAGCTTGGTTAGCGGCACAGATACGCAGTATTTT
TRBV6-1	TRBJ1-1	-	11	-	CASREPTEAFF	TGTGCCAGCAGAGAGCCTACTGAAGCTTTCTTT
TRBV5-1	TRBJ2-5	-	14	TRBD2	CASSFTSVGETQYF	TGCGCCAGCAGCTTTACTAGCGTTGGGGAGACCCAGTACTTC
TRBV7-9	TRBJ1-3	few	14	-	CASSLAGRGNTIYF	TGTGCCAGCAGCTTGGCCGGGAGGGGAAACACCATATATTTT
TRBV19	TRBJ2-1	once	19	-	CASSPRDLGSGASYNEQFF	TGTGCCAGTAGTCCGCGGGACTTGGGGTCGGGCGCGAGTTACAATGAGCAGTTCTTC
TRBV7-9	TRBJ2-7	-	15	TRBD2	CASSRTLAGVYEQYF	TGTGCCAGCAGCAGAACCCTAGCGGGAGTTTACGAGCAGTACTTC
TRBV19	TRBJ2-7	-	14	TRBD2	CASSLDSGSYEQYF	TGTGCCAGTAGTCTAGATAGCGGGAGTTACGAGCAGTACTTC
TRBV10-2	TRBJ2-2	-	14	-	CASSELQGSGELFF	TGCGCCAGCAGTGAGTTGCAGGGGTCCGGGGAGCTGTTTTTT
TRBV7-7	TRBJ2-2	-	15	-	CASSLAPRGTGELFF	TGTGCCAGCAGCTTAGCGCCCAGGGGCACCGGGGAGCTGTTTTTT
TRBV20-1	TRBJ2-4	-	11	-	CSASDRHIQYF	TGCAGTGCTAGTGACAGGCACATTCAGTACTTC
TRBV28	TRBJ2-1	once	13	-	CASALTPFNEQFF	TGTGCCAGCGCGCTAACTCCTTTCAATGAGCAGTTCTTC
TRBV30	TRBJ2-3	-	13	-	CAFHRVSTDTQYF	TGTGCCTTCCACAGGGTTTCCACAGATACGCAGTATTTT
TRBV9	TRBJ2-3	once	15	TRBD2	CASSVAGRVTDTQYF	TGTGCCAGCAGCGTAGCCGGGAGGGTTACAGATACGCAGTATTTT
TRBV9	TRBJ2-2	-	18	TRBD2	CASSEGVAGAANTGELFF	TGTGCCAGCAGCGAGGGGGTAGCGGGGGCTGCGAACACCGGGGAGCTGTTTTTT
TRBV5-1	TRBJ2-4	-	14	-	CASSLEQRGNIQYF	TGCGCCAGCAGCTTGGAACAAAGGGGGAACATTCAGTACTTC
TRBV11-2	TRBJ2-7	-	19	TRBD2	CASSPWTSGIRRSSYEQYF	TGTGCCAGCAGCCCGTGGACTAGCGGGATACGAAGGAGCTCCTACGAGCAGTACTTC
TRBV15	TRBJ1-4	-	15	TRBD1	CATSREGGQPEKLFF	TGTGCCACCAGCAGAGAAGGGGGACAGCCCGAAAAACTGTTTTTT
TRBV9	TRBJ2-3	-	16	TRBD2	CASSVDLTSGPDTQYF	TGTGCCAGCAGCGTAGACTTAACTAGCGGCCCAGATACGCAGTATTTT
TRBV7-9	TRBJ1-5	-	15	-	CASSLGSVVNQPQHF	TGTGCCAGCAGCTTAGGTTCGGTGGTGAATCAGCCCCAGCATTTT
TRBV30	TRBJ2-2	-	17	TRBD2	CASPQASGGATTGELFF	TGTGCCTCGCCCCAGGCTAGCGGGGGGGCGACCACCGGGGAGCTGTTTTTT
TRBV20-1	TRBJ2-5	-	11	TRBD1	CSARQGETQYF	TGCAGTGCGCGACAGGGAGAGACCCAGTACTTC
TRBV7-6	TRBJ2-4	-	12	-	CASTFITDIQYF	TGTGCCAGCACCTTCATTACAGACATTCAGTACTTC
TRBV6-1	TRBJ2-2	-	16	-	CASSEVARVRTGELFF	TGTGCCAGCAGTGAAGTCGCGAGAGTTCGGACCGGGGAGCTGTTTTTT
TRBV5-1	TRBJ1-3	few	14	-	CASSLAGSGNTIYF	TGCGCCAGCAGCTTGGCGGGATCCGGAAACACCATATATTTT
TRBV9	TRBJ1-2	once	17	TRBD1	CASSVEPGTGLNYGYTF	TGTGCCAGCAGCGTAGAACCAGGGACAGGGCTAAACTATGGCTACACCTTC
TRBV5-4	TRBJ2-5	-	16	TRBD2	CASSLASGGEQETQYF	TGTGCCAGCAGCTTGGCGAGCGGGGGGGAACAAGAGACCCAGTACTTC
TRBV2	TRBJ2-4	-	13	-	CASSRDSGAFQYF	TGTGCCAGCAGCCGGGACTCCGGCGCATTTCAGTACTTC
TRBV5-4	TRBJ1-3	-	15	-	CASSRYRDSGNTIYF	TGTGCCAGCAGCCGCTACCGGGACTCTGGAAACACCATATATTTT
TRBV6-5	TRBJ1-3	once	15	-	CASSSGHISGNTIYF	TGTGCCAGCAGTTCGGGACATATCTCTGGAAACACCATATATTTT
TRBV27	TRBJ1-1	-	14	TRBD1	CASSSRDRGAEAFF	TGTGCCAGCAGTTCCCGGGACAGGGGAGCTGAAGCTTTCTTT
TRBV25-1	TRBJ1-2	-	12	-	CASSESLGGYTF	TGTGCCAGCAGTGAATCTCTAGGTGGCTACACCTTC
TRBV7-9	TRBJ1-4	-	14	-	CASSTTATNEKLFF	TGTGCCAGCAGTACGACAGCAACTAATGAAAAACTGTTTTTT
TRBV6-1	TRBJ2-7	-	15	TRBD1	CASSRPGTGFHEQYF	TGTGCCAGCAGTCGTCCCGGGACAGGGTTCCACGAGCAGTACTTC
TRBV5-4	TRBJ2-2	-	15	TRBD2	CASSFRGGGAGELFF	TGTGCCAGCAGCTTCCGCGGGGGGGGAGCCGGGGAGCTGTTTTTT
TRBV6-1	TRBJ2-3	-	17	TRBD1	CASSAGQGAVGTDTQYF	TGTGCCAGCAGTGCGGGACAGGGGGCAGTAGGGACAGATACGCAGTATTTT
TRBV7-2	TRBJ1-2	-	13	-	CASTVLLGVGYTF	TGTGCCAGCACCGTGCTCCTGGGAGTAGGCTACACCTTC
TRBV7-6	TRBJ2-1	-	15	TRBD2	CASIPPSGGAGEQFF	TGTGCCAGCATCCCGCCCAGCGGGGGGGCCGGTGAGCAGTTCTTC
TRBV28	TRBJ2-2	-	13	-	CASSFAGTGELFF	TGTGCCAGCAGTTTCGCGGGCACCGGGGAGCTGTTTTTT
TRBV5-5	TRBJ1-1	-	11	-	CASSSRTEAFF	TGTGCCAGCAGCTCGAGGACTGAAGCTTTCTTT
TRBV11-2	TRBJ2-7	-	14	-	CASSFGQGTYEQYF	TGTGCCAGCAGCTTCGGCCAGGGGACCTACGAGCAGTACTTC
TRBV19	TRBJ2-5	-	13	-	CASRRRVGETQYF	TGTGCCAGTAGAAGGAGGGTCGGGGAGACCCAGTACTTC
TRBV15	TRBJ2-7	-	15	-	CATSKSGSSPYEQYF	TGTGCCACCAGCAAATCCGGTAGTTCCCCCTACGAGCAGTACTTC
TRBV7-3	TRBJ2-7	-	15	-	CASSLSSPGSYEQYF	TGTGCCAGCAGCTTAAGCTCTCCGGGATCCTACGAGCAGTACTTC
TRBV4-1	TRBJ2-7	-	14	-	CASSPRDGIYEQYF	TGCGCCAGCAGCCCGCGGGACGGAATTTACGAGCAGTACTTC
TRBV19	TRBJ2-7	-	15	TRBD1	CASSPRTGSSYEQYF	TGTGCCAGTAGTCCTAGGACAGGTTCCTCCTACGAGCAGTACTTC
TRBV10-3	TRBJ2-7	-	18	-	CAISGERRLLPNSYEQYF	TGTGCCATCAGTGGGGAACGGAGGCTACTCCCAAACTCCTACGAGCAGTACTTC
TRBV4-1	TRBJ2-1	-	16	TRBD2	CASSQRTSVTYNEQFF	TGCGCCAGCAGCCAACGGACTAGCGTCACCTACAATGAGCAGTTCTTC
TRBV21-1	TRBJ2-1	-	13	-	CASSPRGGNEQFF	TGTGCCAGCAGCCCCCGAGGGGGCAATGAGCAGTTCTTC
TRBV5-1	TRBJ1-2	-	13	-	CASSQGQNYGYTF	TGCGCCAGCAGCCAGGGTCAGAACTATGGCTACACCTTC
TRBV28	TRBJ2-7	-	15	-	CASSLPFSVTYEQYF	TGTGCCAGCAGTTTACCCTTTAGCGTTACCTACGAGCAGTACTTC
TRBV2	TRBJ1-3	-	16	-	CASSERRGSSGNTIYF	TGTGCCAGCAGTGAACGGAGGGGATCCTCTGGAAACACCATATATTTT
TRBV18	TRBJ2-5	-	13	-	CASHNRDQETQYF	TGTGCCAGCCACAACAGGGACCAAGAGACCCAGTACTTC